The next 22 T cell receptor beta chains were all read from a single sample in a study of T-cell reconstitution after alpha-beta-depleted transplantation in children. Unique molecular identifiers were incorporated during preparation of the TCRbeta library. In TCRdb, the PCR reads were re-called with MiXCR into one record per CDR3 protein. This table holds approximately 500,000 distinct CDR3 sequences, more than 9% found once. The material was PBMCs, obtained before TCRalphabeta/CD19-depleted stem cell transplant. Receptors were obtained from a child younger than 10 with inherited bone marrow failure, due to receive a stem cell transplant.

This clonotype was counted many times. The chain combines TRBV12-3 or TRBV12-4 with TRBJ2-5; D gene uncertain. V was trimmed by 1 base and J by 3 bases, leaving 6 bases between them. CDR3 length: 13 amino acids. The CDR3 loop reads CASSLGFKETQYF. The DNA for the CDR3 is TGTGCCAGCAGTTTAGGGTTTAAAGAGACCCAGTACTTC.

This clonotype was seen at least ten times. The chain links TRBV27 to TRBJ2-5; possibly TRBD1 or TRBD2 for D (5 bases each). Germline values: CDR1 MNHEY, CDR2 SMNVEV (reference sequence). Trimming shortened V by 3 bases and J by 3 bases, and 11 bases separated the two germline ends. This CDR3 has 14 residues. The CDR3 nucleotides are TGTGCCAGCAGTTTTGACGTGGGGGAAGAGACCCAGTACTTC. Amino acid sequence: CASSFDVGEETQYF.

Many counts were recorded for this clonotype. This sequence joins TRBV20-1 and TRBJ2-7; D is possibly TRBD1 (5 bases). The germline V gene has CDR1 DFQATT and CDR2 SNEGSKA (reference sequence). V gave up 3 bases and J gave up 3 bases, with 12 bases separating them. CDR3 length: 13 amino acids. The DNA of the CDR3 is TGCAGTGCTAGGGGGCCACTAAACTACGAGCAGTACTTC. It yields the protein CSARGPLNYEQYF.

This clonotype was recorded a few times. The chain employs TRBV24-1 and TRBJ2-2; D gene uncertain. Germline V gene sequence: CDR1 KGHDR, CDR2 SFDVKD. The CDR3 has 13 residues. The V end was cut by 1 base, the J end by 9 bases, with 8 bases between. CDR3 amino acids: CATSDLGNRELFF. The CDR3 nucleotides read TGTGCCACCAGTGATTTAGGAAACCGGGAGCTGTTTTTT.

This clonotype was observed many times. The chain recombines TRBV10-3 with TRBJ2-2; D is perhaps TRBD1 (6 bases). Germline V CDR1 and CDR2: ENHRY, SYGVKD. Trimming pared 10 bases from V and 0 bases from J, leaving 15 bases between. This CDR3 comprises 15 residues. The CDR3 DNA follows: TGTGCCAGCATGACCGGGACAACGAACACCGGGGAGCTGTTTTTT. It yields the protein CASMTGTTNTGELFF.

This clonotype turned up a few times. This chain connects TRBV27 to TRBJ2-1; D ambiguous. V was cut by 5 bases and J by 6 bases, with 14 bases left in between. The length of the CDR3 is 14 residues. Germline CDR1 MNHEY, CDR2 SMNVEV (reference sequence). This chain's CDR3 is CASSPVIAFNEQFF. The CDR3 bases are TGTGCCAGCAGTCCCGTTATCGCCTTCAATGAGCAGTTCTTC.

This clonotype has a count of ten or more. The chain carries TRBV27 and TRBJ2-1; 12 nucleotides line up with TRBD2. Trimming removed 5 bases from V and 6 bases from J; junction bases left unmatched: 11. CDR3 length: 17 amino acids. CDR1 and CDR2 (germline): MNHEY, SMNVEV (reference sequence). CDR3 DNA sequence: TGTGCCAGCAGTCTTCAACCGGGACTAGCGGGTCTCAATGAGCAGTTCTTC. This encodes CASSLQPGLAGLNEQFF.

This clonotype was detected many times. CDR3 in amino acids: CASSPTGGQLYNEQFF. The CDR3 DNA reads as TGTGCCAGCAGCCCTACGGGGGGACAACTATACAATGAGCAGTTCTTC. The rearrangement links TRBV7-2 to TRBJ2-1; D perhaps matches TRBD2 (7 bases). CDR1 and CDR2 (germline): SGHTA, FQGNSA. The CDR3 is 16 residues long. Trimming left V 5 bases short and J 4 bases short, with 18 bases between. Full variable domain (missing parts from reference TRBV7-2 and TRBJ2-1): GAGVSQSPSNKVTEKGKDVELRCDPISGHTALYWYRQSLGQGLEFLIYFQGNSAPDKSGLPSDRFSAERTGGSVSTLTIQRTQQEDSAVYLCASSPTGGQLYNEQFFGPGTRLTVL.

This clonotype was detected many times. The chain combines TRBV12-3 or TRBV12-4 with TRBJ2-1, with D tentatively TRBD1 (5 bases). The CDR3 is made up of 16 amino acids. The ends were cut back, 2 bases at V and 4 bases at J, with 15 bases in the middle. As DNA, the CDR3 is TGTGCCAGCAGTTTAATCCAGGGAATAGGTTACAATGAGCAGTTCTTC. Amino acid sequence: CASSLIQGIGYNEQFF.

This clonotype was counted ten times or more. The chain is built from TRBV29-1 and TRBJ1-1, with D perhaps matching TRBD1 (5 bases). In germline, CDR1 is SQVTM, CDR2 ANQGSEA. Deletions cut 5 bases from V and 1 base from J, with 17 bases between. This CDR3 spans 15 amino acids. As DNA, the CDR3 is TGCAGCGTTTGGGGACTAGGACATACGAACACTGAAGCTTTCTTT. Its protein product is CSVWGLGHTNTEAFF.

In its sample, this clonotype was seen many times. The chain employs TRBV29-1 and TRBJ2-7; perhaps D is TRBD1 or TRBD2 (6 bases each). The CDR3 consists of 13 residues. Germline CDR1 reads SQVTM; CDR2 reads ANQGSEA. The ends were cut back, 3 bases at V and 2 bases at J, with 11 bases in the middle. This CDR3 reads CSVERGDTYEQYF. The CDR3 DNA reads TGCAGCGTTGAGAGGGGGGATACCTACGAGCAGTACTTC.

The rearrangement links TRBV5-6 to TRBJ2-7, with 8 nucleotides matching TRBD1. V lost 2 bases to trimming and J lost 3 bases; unmatched junction nucleotides: 4. CDR3 length: 14 residues. Germline V gives CDR1 SGHDT, CDR2 YYEEEE. The CDR3 nucleotides read TGTGCCAGCAGCTTCGGGACAGGCGTCTACGAGCAGTACTTC. The encoded protein is CASSFGTGVYEQYF.

This clonotype came up once. A much larger clone is a single base away; this may be a read error. This rearrangement joins TRBV6-5 to TRBJ2-7; D perhaps matches TRBD1 (6 bases). The CDR3 totals 15 residues. Germline V lookup: CDR1 MNHEY, CDR2 SVGAGI. Here the CDR3 reads CASRYLGARGYEQYF. The CDR3 DNA follows: TGTGCCAGCAGGTACTTGGGAGCCAGGGGCTACGAGCAGTACTTC.

A note on this clonotype: A single base separates this from a much larger clone, so it may be a read error. V is TRBV4-2 and J is TRBJ2-5, with a possible D match to TRBD2 (5 bases). Deletions cut 4 bases from V and 9 bases from J, with 15 bases between. CDR1 and CDR2 (germline): LGHNA, YNFKEQ. This CDR3 comprises 13 residues. DNA for the CDR3: TGTGCCAGCAGCCTTACCCCTCCCGGGGCCCAGTACTTC. Translating gives CASSLTPPGAQYF.

This clonotype was seen a few times. V and J are TRBV5-3 and TRBJ2-2; 12 bases agree with TRBD2. TRBV5-3 is known as an ORF, though its function is uncertain. This CDR3 spans 18 amino acids. The J segment lost 7 bases and the V segment lost 4 bases, leaving 14 bases of the junction unmatched. The CDR3 nucleotides read TGTGCCAGAAGCCCGGGACTAGCGGGTCTCCTCGACTACGGGGAGCTGTTTTTT. This sequence encodes CARSPGLAGLLDYGELFF.

This clonotype was seen many times. This chain's CDR3 is CASSEGSSTEAFF. The CDR3 bases are TGTGCCAGCAGTGAAGGGAGTAGCACTGAAGCTTTCTTT. This rearrangement joins TRBV25-1 to TRBJ1-1; no firm D call. Germline assignment: CDR1 MGHDK and CDR2 SYGVNS. Trimming left V 2 bases short and J 4 bases short, with 8 bases between. The CDR3 is 13 amino acids. The full variable domain, its missing parts supplied by reference TRBV25-1 and TRBJ1-1, is EADIYQTPRYLVIGTGKKITLECSQTMGHDKMYWYQQDPGMELHLIHYSYGVNSTEKGDLSSESTVSRIRTEHFPLTLESARPSHTSQYLCASSEGSSTEAFFGQGTRLTVV.

In this sample, this clonotype turned up once. A much larger clone differs from this one at a single base, so this may be a read error. The chain uses TRBV11-1 and TRBJ2-3; 11 bases are a match to TRBD2. Germline V lookup: CDR1 SGHAT, CDR2 FQDESV (reference sequence). This CDR3 has 18 residues. Trimming removed 4 bases from V and 2 bases from J; junction bases left unmatched: 11. The CDR3 reads CASSSGITSGRTTDTQYF. DNA for the CDR3: TGTGCCAGCAGCTCCGGAATCACTAGCGGGAGAACCACAGATACGCAGTATTTT.

This clonotype was seen many times. The CDR3 nucleotides are TGTGCCAGCAGCCAGGGGATGGGGGAGGGCCGAGGAAATGAGCAGTTCTTC. Encoded protein: CASSQGMGEGRGNEQFF. V usage is TRBV3-1 and J usage is TRBJ2-1; 7 bases map to TRBD2. Germline loops: CDR1 LGHDT, CDR2 YNNKEL (reference sequence). The junction had 15 bases not matched to a gene; V was cut back by 3 bases and J by 7 bases. This CDR3 is built from 17 residues.

In regard to this clonotype: Given a much more abundant clone one base away, this may be a read error. The rearrangement links TRBV5-6 to TRBJ2-5; TRBD2 agrees at 7 bases. Germline CDR1 and CDR2: SGHDT and YYEEEE. J gave up 7 bases and V 3 bases, and 6 bases lay outside the gene matches. The CDR3 runs 13 residues. In DNA, the CDR3 is TGTGCCAGCAGCTGGGATCCGGGAGGGACCCAGTACTTC. Protein sequence: CASSWDPGGTQYF.

This clonotype was found a few times. This chain joins TRBV2 and TRBJ2-3; no definite D call. V shed 4 bases and J shed 0 bases, with 8 bases lying between them. The CDR3 is 14 amino acids. In germline, CDR1 is SNHLY, CDR2 FYNNEI. CDR3 nucleotides: TGTGCCAGCAGTGCGATCCAGAGCACAGATACGCAGTATTTT. This translates into CASSAIQSTDTQYF.

This clonotype was counted only a few times. This chain uses TRBV7-9 with TRBJ2-3; tentative D call: TRBD2 (6 bases). The CDR3 length is 16 residues. The V end lost 1 base, the J end lost 1 base, and 12 bases lay between the germline ends. The germline CDR1 and CDR2 sequences are SEHNR and FQNEAQ (reference sequence). DNA for the CDR3: TGTGCCAGCAGCTTAGGCCCGGGGGAGGGCACAGATACGCAGTATTTT. It yields the protein CASSLGPGEGTDTQYF.

The chain has TRBV7-8 and TRBJ2-4; 8 nucleotides agree with TRBD2. Germline V gene lookup returns CDR1 SGHVS and CDR2 FQNEAQ. V lost 5 bases, J lost 0 bases, and 12 bases stayed unmatched. The CDR3 runs 18 residues. This CDR3 is CASSESGTSTLAKNIQYF. DNA of the CDR3: TGTGCCAGCAGCGAATCCGGGACTAGTACCCTAGCCAAAAACATTCAGTACTTC.